The T cell receptor (beta chain) described here comes from a study of vaccination and CD4 T cells after COVID-19. Treatment meaning: approximately 10-day PBMC culture with coronavirus spike peptide pools or control peptides (ViraFEST assay). An Oncomine TCR Beta short-read assay was used to sequence the DNA from cultured CD4+ T cells. TCRdb reanalysed the PCR reads using MiXCR and keeps one entry per CDR3 protein. Found here are around 13,000 distinct CDR3 sequences, roughly 26% of them singletons; the top ten hold approximately 28%. CDR1 and CDR2 (germline): MGHDK, SYGVNS. This CDR3 region has 23 residues. J lost 4 bases, V lost 4 bases, and 27 bases had no gene match. Comment on this clonotype: The antigen remains undetermined.

The receptor comes from a human donor who received a COVID-19 vaccine. The rearrangement joins TRBV25-1 to TRBJ2-3, with 12 bases that match TRBD2. The material sequenced was CD4+ T cells from blood, cultured in vitro, taken before SARS-CoV-2 vaccination. The CDR3 bases are TGTGCCAGCAGTGGGGACAGCTACGCTACCGGGACTAGCGGGCAATGGGGATCAGATACGCAGTATTTT. Translating gives CASSGDSYATGTSGQWGSDTQYF.